Each of the 2 T cell receptor beta chains below was sequenced from the same sample in a study of T cell responses to AZD1222 COVID-19 vaccine. Clones were sequenced by immunoSEQ multiplex PCR, and TCRdb holds only the in-frame ones, with some missing. The table records 120,000 to 150,000 clones, just over 90% of them present only once. The sequencing here drew on peripheral blood, taken on day 0 of MenACWY control vaccination. Receptors originate from an adult in good health.

This chain uses TRBV21-1 with TRBJ2-1; the D call in the table, TRBD2, was not verified against the DNA. TRBV21-1 is a recognized pseudogene. The CDR3 covers 10 residues. DNA of the CDR3: TGTGCCAGCAGGGAGTGTGAGCAGTTCTTC. It codes for CASRECEQFF.

This chain connects TRBV18 to TRBJ1-4; D possibly corresponds to TRBD1 (5 bases). Germline V lookup: CDR1 KGHSH, CDR2 LQKENI. The CDR3 consists of 17 residues. V dropped 3 bases and J dropped 6 bases, with 20 bases sitting between them. This CDR3 is CASSPRWGLLVDEKLFF. The CDR3 nucleotides read TGTGCCAGCTCACCGAGGTGGGGGTTGTTGGTTGATGAAAAACTGTTTTTT.